This T cell receptor beta chain was captured by sequencing in a study of patients and donors after allogeneic stem cell transplantation. Via MiXCR, TCRdb re-called the RT-PCR reads, giving one row per CDR3 protein. Of approximately 220,000 distinct CDR3 sequences listed, around 41% are singletons. This clonotype showed up just a few times. The receptor's source is a human donor who was either an allogeneic HSCT recipient or a stem cell or donor lymphocyte infusion donor (not recorded which). It is not recorded whose cells these are; they may come from a transplant donor. Sequencing was done on a sample of blood, either unsorted or a sorted T cell fraction (not recorded which).

Here the CDR3 DNA reads TGTGCCAGCAGCCAAGATCTACGGGGGGAGACCCAGTACTTC. It yields the protein CASSQDLRGETQYF. The chain joins TRBV4-2 to TRBJ2-5, with D perhaps matching TRBD2 (6 bases). V gave up 0 bases and J gave up 5 bases, with 10 bases separating them. Germline V gene sequence: CDR1 LGHNA, CDR2 YNFKEQ. The CDR3 totals 14 residues.